These 26 T cell receptor beta chains originate from one sample sequenced in a study of PD-1 blockade in mismatch repair-deficient tumors. The data were produced by immunoSEQ multiplex PCR, yet TCRdb's version contains in-frame clones alone and is incomplete. The data show about 34,000 clones, 75% to 90% seen once. The material sequenced was PBMCs, taken 6 to 7 weeks after starting pembrolizumab. Source of these receptors: an adult with mismatch repair-deficient cancer.

V is TRBV6-5 and J is TRBJ2-7; 9 bases line up with TRBD1. Germline V gene data show CDR1 as MNHEY and CDR2 as SVGAGI. V lost 5 bases and J lost 2; bases outside the gene matches: 7. This CDR3 has 15 amino acids. The CDR3 spells CASSTSGTGPYEQYF. CDR3 DNA sequence: TGTGCCAGCAGTACGTCTGGGACAGGGCCCTACGAGCAGTACTTC.

The V call is TRBV9, the J call TRBJ2-1, with 7 bases identical to TRBD2. Trimming took 4 bases from V and 4 from J; bases not matched to a gene: 5. Per germline, CDR1 SGDLS and CDR2 YYNGEE. The CDR3 has 14 residues. In DNA form, the CDR3 reads TGTGCCAGCAGCCTTGGGGGGGTGTACAATGAGCAGTTCTTC. This gives the protein CASSLGGVYNEQFF.

The V call is TRBV11-1, the J call TRBJ2-7; 7 positions agree with TRBD1. The CDR3 extends over 17 amino acids. Germline assignment: CDR1 SGHAT and CDR2 FQDESV (reference sequence). V lost 2 bases and J lost 1; bases outside the gene matches: 11. The CDR3 sequence: CASSLSDRALGSYEQYF. The CDR3 DNA reads TGTGCCAGCAGCTTATCCGACAGGGCTCTGGGGTCCTACGAGCAGTACTTC.

This chain uses TRBV2 with TRBJ2-3; TRBD1 might be the D (6 bases). Trimming left V 2 bases short and J 2 bases short, with 17 bases between. The CDR3 consists of 17 residues. Looked up from germline, CDR1 is SNHLY and CDR2 is FYNNEI. The CDR3 nucleotides are TGTGCCAGCAGTGAAAGGGGGTCGGGACCACACACAGATACGCAGTATTTT. Its translation is CASSERGSGPHTDTQYF.

The chain combines TRBV5-1 with TRBJ2-3, with D maybe TRBD2 (6 bases). CDR1 and CDR2 from the germline V gene are SGHRS and YFSETQ. The V end was cut by 4 bases, the J end by 0 bases, with 15 bases between. CDR3 length: 16 amino acids. CDR3: CASSPSASASTDTQYF. The CDR3 region has the DNA TGCGCCAGCAGCCCCTCCGCTAGCGCCAGCACAGATACGCAGTATTTT.

V usage is TRBV10-2 and J usage is TRBJ2-3; 7 bases are a match to TRBD2. V dropped 8 bases and J dropped 0; count of bases not matched to a gene: 8. This CDR3 is 15 amino acids long. Germline V gene data show CDR1 as WSHSY and CDR2 as SAAADI. Written as DNA, the CDR3 is TGCGCCAGCCAACGAGGTAGCGGGAGCACAGATACGCAGTATTTT. Translated: CASQRGSGSTDTQYF.

This chain joins TRBV25-1 and TRBJ2-5; D not resolved. V dropped 3 bases and J dropped 3 bases, with 8 bases sitting between them. The germline V gene has CDR1 MGHDK and CDR2 SYGVNS. The CDR3 contains 13 residues. CDR3 nucleotides: TGTGCCAGCAGTGATATCAGTAAAGAGACCCAGTACTTC. Translating it yields CASSDISKETQYF.

The genes are TRBV5-1 and TRBJ1-1; tentatively, D is TRBD1 (5 bases). Trimming shortened V by 0 bases and J by 4 bases, and 13 bases separated the two germline ends. The CDR3 has 15 residues. Germline assignment: CDR1 SGHRS and CDR2 YFSETQ. CDR3 sequence (DNA): TGCGCCAGCAGCTTGGATGGGGGGGAGGGCACTGAAGCTTTCTTT. Its protein is CASSLDGGEGTEAFF. The variable domain in full, completed from reference TRBV5-1 and TRBJ1-1, reads KAGVTQTPRYLIKTRGQQVTLSCSPISGHRSVSWYQQTPGQGLQFLFEYFSETQRNKGNFPGRFSGRQFSNSRSEMNVSTLELGDSALYLCASSLDGGEGTEAFFGQGTRLTVV.

The table lists this clone with a count of one. The chain links TRBV27 to TRBJ2-2; D unresolved. Germline V gene sequence: CDR1 MNHEY, CDR2 SMNVEV (reference sequence). Trimming left V 5 bases short and J 5 bases short, with 9 bases between. The CDR3 covers 13 residues. The DNA for the CDR3 is TGTGCCAGCAGTAAATGGGCAACCGGGGAGCTGTTTTTT. Translating gives CASSKWATGELFF.

The chain uses TRBV10-2 and TRBJ2-7, with 8 bases lining up with TRBD2. Trimming at V came to 3 bases and at J to 0 bases, leaving 4 bases not matched to a gene. Germline V CDR1 and CDR2: WSHSY, SAAADI. This CDR3 comprises 15 residues. As DNA, the CDR3 is TGCGCCAGCAGTGACCCTAGCGGGCCCTCCTACGAGCAGTACTTC. Its translation: CASSDPSGPSYEQYF.

V and J are TRBV27 and TRBJ2-7; no definite D call. Per the germline V gene, CDR1 is MNHEY and CDR2 is SMNVEV (reference sequence). The CDR3 covers 14 residues. Trimming took off 6 bases at V and 2 bases at J, with 14 bases between the two ends. In DNA form, the CDR3 reads TGTGCCAGCAGCATGCAGGTCCCCCCCTACGAGCAGTACTTC. This gives the protein CASSMQVPPYEQYF.

This sequence joins TRBV19 and TRBJ2-2, with 10 bases lining up with TRBD2. The CDR3 is 16 residues long. Germline trimming cut 5 bases from V and 6 bases from J; bases unmatched to any gene: 9. Germline V gene sequence: CDR1 LNHDA, CDR2 SQIVND (reference sequence). The CDR3 nucleotides read TGTGCCAGTAGTGGGGTTCGAGCGGGAGGGGCCGGGGAGCTGTTTTTT. Its translation is CASSGVRAGGAGELFF.

This clone has just one count. This chain connects TRBV14 to TRBJ1-1, with a tentative D call TRBD1 (5 bases). The CDR3 is made up of 16 amino acids. Trimming stripped 2 bases from V and 4 bases from J, with 17 bases between. Germline CDR1 and CDR2: SGHDN and FVKESK. In nucleotides, the CDR3 is TGTGCCAGCAGCCAACAGGGAACTATCAGAGGCACTGAAGCTTTCTTT. Translating gives CASSQQGTIRGTEAFF. The full variable domain, with the rest looked up from reference TRBV14 and TRBJ1-1, is EAGVTQFPSHSVIEKGQTVTLRCDPISGHDNLYWYRRVMGKEIKFLLHFVKESKQDESGMPNNRFLAERTGGTYSTLKVQPAELEDSGVYFCASSQQGTIRGTEAFFGQGTRLTVV.

The chain recombines TRBV5-1 with TRBJ2-7, with 9 bases lining up with TRBD2. Losses at the gene ends were 0 bases for V and 5 bases for J; bases not matched to a gene: 6. The CDR3 is 15 amino acids. Looked up from germline, CDR1 is SGHRS and CDR2 is YFSETQ. The DNA for the CDR3 is TGCGCCAGCAGCTTGGGGGTAGCGGGAGCACACGAGCAGTACTTC. It codes for CASSLGVAGAHEQYF.

The chain combines TRBV10-3 with TRBJ2-3; D is perhaps TRBD2 (7 bases). Germline CDR1 is ENHRY and CDR2 is SYGVKD. Deletions cut 4 bases from V and 3 bases from J, with 20 bases between. This CDR3 is built from 17 residues. The DNA of the CDR3 is TGTGCCATCAGTGTGACCTTAGGGGGAGGGCCGACAGATACGCAGTATTTT. Its protein product is CAISVTLGGGPTDTQYF.

J is TRBJ2-7 and V is TRBV29-1, with 15 bases lining up with TRBD2. This CDR3 has 14 residues. Per the germline V gene, CDR1 is SQVTM and CDR2 is ANQGSEA. V shed 6 bases and J 6 bases; nucleotides not matched to a gene: 6. DNA for the CDR3: TGCAGCGTGATAGGGACTAGCGGGAGGAGCGAGCAGTACTTC. Protein product: CSVIGTSGRSEQYF.

The chain carries TRBV27 and TRBJ1-1; D is possibly TRBD1 (6 bases). CDR3 size: 14 residues. Germline V gene sequence: CDR1 MNHEY, CDR2 SMNVEV (reference sequence). Trimming left V 2 bases short and J 8 bases short, with 15 bases between. This chain's CDR3 is CASSLIQGRREAFF. The CDR3 region has the DNA TGTGCCAGCAGTTTAATACAGGGACGACGGGAAGCTTTCTTT.

The CDR3 reads CASSMGLGARLTEAFF. The CDR3 coding sequence is TGTGCCAGTAGTATGGGTTTGGGGGCGCGTCTCACTGAAGCTTTCTTT. The chain carries TRBV19 and TRBJ1-1; the D gene is possibly TRBD1 (6 bases). V lost 3 bases and J 4 bases, leaving 18 bases between the germline ends. This CDR3 comprises 16 residues. Germline CDR1 and CDR2: LNHDA and SQIVND (reference sequence).

V usage is TRBV18 and J usage is TRBJ1-4; maybe TRBD1 (6 bases). The CDR3 contains 14 residues. Trimming left V 3 bases short and J 5 bases short, with 10 bases between. From germline, CDR1 is KGHSH and CDR2 LQKENI. CDR3 sequence reads: CASSPGTRNEKLFF. As DNA, the CDR3 is TGTGCCAGCTCACCGGGGACAAGAAATGAAAAACTGTTTTTT.

The genes are TRBV10-3 and TRBJ1-1, with D maybe TRBD1 (5 bases). Germline CDR1 is ENHRY and CDR2 is SYGVKD. Trimming removed 6 bases from V and 1 base from J, with 15 bases in between. This CDR3 comprises 15 residues. The CDR3 region is CAIRGQGGANTEAFF. The DNA for the CDR3 is TGTGCCATCAGAGGGCAGGGTGGGGCGAACACTGAAGCTTTCTTT.

This rearrangement joins TRBV11-3 to TRBJ2-1; 10 nucleotides line up with TRBD1. Germline V CDR1 and CDR2: SGHNT, YENEEA. This CDR3 has 15 residues. Trimming cost V 5 bases and J 1 base; bases outside gene matches: 2. The CDR3: CASSPGQGSYNEQFF. The CDR3 nucleotides are TGTGCCAGCAGCCCGGGACAGGGGTCCTACAATGAGCAGTTCTTC.

This rearrangement joins TRBV11-3 to TRBJ2-7, with TRBD2 matching over 7 bases. The trim removed 5 bases at V and 6 bases at J, leaving 7 bases unmatched. The length of the CDR3 is 13 residues. The germline V gene encodes CDR1 SGHNT and CDR2 YENEEA. CDR3 in DNA: TGTGCCAGCAGCACTAGCGTTGGGGGCGAGCAGTACTTC. Translation gives CASSTSVGGEQYF.

The chain uses TRBV29-1 and TRBJ2-3; 8 positions match TRBD1. The CDR3 sequence is 14 residues long. Germline CDR1 reads SQVTM; CDR2 reads ANQGSEA. V dropped 5 bases and J dropped 4; count of bases not matched to a gene: 8. The CDR3 reads CSVSFGQGSDTQYF. The CDR3 DNA sequence: TGCAGCGTTTCATTTGGACAGGGCTCAGATACGCAGTATTTT.

The chain links TRBV5-1 to TRBJ2-1; the match to TRBD1 covers 7 bases. Germline lookup yields CDR1 SGHRS and CDR2 YFSETQ. The CDR3 covers 16 residues. The V segment lost 4 bases and the J segment 4 bases; nucleotides outside the gene matches: 11. This CDR3 is CASSVPRGTAYNEQFF. The CDR3 coding sequence is TGCGCCAGCAGCGTACCCAGAGGGACAGCATACAATGAGCAGTTCTTC. Combining the CDR3 with reference TRBV5-1 and TRBJ2-1 gives the whole variable domain KAGVTQTPRYLIKTRGQQVTLSCSPISGHRSVSWYQQTPGQGLQFLFEYFSETQRNKGNFPGRFSGRQFSNSRSEMNVSTLELGDSALYLCASSVPRGTAYNEQFFGPGTRLTVL.

The rearrangement links TRBV7-9 to TRBJ2-1; the D is unclear. The V end was cut by 4 bases, the J end by 7 bases, with 8 bases between. This CDR3 comprises 12 residues. The V gene's germline CDR1 is SEHNR and CDR2 FQNEAQ (reference sequence). Written as DNA, the CDR3 is TGTGCCAGCAGCTGGAGTGCGAATGAGCAGTTCTTC. Its translation is CASSWSANEQFF.

The chain recombines TRBV7-9 with TRBJ2-2; 10 bases agree with TRBD1. This CDR3 has 15 residues. Germline V gene lookup returns CDR1 SEHNR and CDR2 FQNEAQ (reference sequence). Trimming cost V 6 bases and J 5 bases; bases outside gene matches: 6. In DNA, the CDR3 is TGTGCCAGCAGACGCGACAGGGGGCTGACCGGGGAGCTGTTTTTT. It encodes CASRRDRGLTGELFF.